The next 16 T cell receptor beta chains were all read from a single sample in a study of T cell repertoires in aging, cancer and after chemotherapy (dated by TCRdb to between 2018 and 2020). Sequencing took place on an Illumina MiSeq. Rearranged TRB sequences spanning V, D and J segments were amplified in a multiplex touch-down PCR with a mixed TRB-A/B primer pool. TCRdb reprocessed the public reads (quality trimming at Q25 with fastp, clone calling with MiXCR) and kept in-frame beta chains. Each record represents a unique CDR3 protein, reported with the most common genes and DNA among its rows. The sample data list 6,000 or so distinct CDR3 sequences, and around 21% of these were observed just once. The ten largest account for 9.7% of the sample. TCR beta rearrangements were amplified from genomic DNA isolated from peripheral blood, not from sorted cells or RNA. Sequencing was performed on blood. The receptors were sampled from a human donor in good health.

V is TRBV9 and J is TRBJ2-5; 9 bases agree with TRBD1. In germline, CDR1 is SGDLS, CDR2 YYNGEE. The V gene end was trimmed by 4 bases and the J gene end by 5 bases; junction bases not matched to a gene: 6. The CDR3 is made up of 14 amino acids. In DNA form, the CDR3 reads TGTGCCAGCAGCCCGCGGACAGGGGATGAGACCCAGTACTTC. It specifies CASSPRTGDETQYF.

As for this clonotype: This may come from a read error, since a much larger clone is one base off. The chain is built from TRBV12-3 or TRBV12-4 and TRBJ2-5, with D perhaps TRBD1 (8 bases). This CDR3 is 14 amino acids long. The V and J ends lost 5 bases and 1 base respectively, with 11 bases between them. In DNA, the CDR3 is TGTGCCAGCAGTACAGGGGGGGGCCAAGAGACCCAGTACTTC. Translated, it gives CASSTGGGQETQYF.

By sample share, this clonotype is medium-sized. J is TRBJ2-3 and V is TRBV6-1; D not certain. CDR1 and CDR2 (germline): MNHNS, SASEGT. This CDR3 has 12 amino acids. Trimming took 2 bases from V and 7 from J, leaving 7 bases between them. The CDR3 sequence: CASSETRYTQYF. The CDR3 nucleotides read TGTGCCAGCAGTGAAACCCGATATACGCAGTATTTT.

The table lists this clonotype with a few counts. This chain connects TRBV6-5 to TRBJ2-5; no clear D gene. CDR1 is MNHEY, CDR2 SVGAGI, per germline. The CDR3 loop spans 13 amino acids. Trimming shortened V by 4 bases and J by 7 bases, and 13 bases separated the two germline ends. Here the CDR3 reads CASSSGRLGTQYF. As DNA, the CDR3 is TGTGCCAGCAGTTCCGGGCGGTTAGGGACCCAGTACTTC.

Only a few counts were recorded for this clonotype. This chain joins TRBV6-4 and TRBJ2-3; TRBD2 aligns across 10 bases. Per germline, CDR1 MRHNA and CDR2 SNTAGT. J gave up 1 base and V 3 bases, and 1 base lay outside the gene matches. There are 15 residues in the CDR3. CDR3 coding DNA: TGTGCCAGCAGTGAAGCGGGAGGGGGCACAGATACGCAGTATTTT. Translated: CASSEAGGGTDTQYF.

The chain carries TRBV20-1 and TRBJ2-5; D remains unclear. V dropped 0 bases and J dropped 2 bases, with 4 bases sitting between them. Germline assignment: CDR1 DFQATT and CDR2 SNEGSKA (reference sequence). The CDR3 sequence is 12 residues long. The CDR3 region is CSARDRQETQYF. The CDR3 bases are TGCAGTGCTAGAGACAGGCAAGAGACCCAGTACTTC.

By share, this clonotype counts as medium-sized. The J gene is TRBJ2-6, the V gene TRBV10-3, with D possibly matching TRBD1 (6 bases). The germline V gene has CDR1 ENHRY and CDR2 SYGVKD. Trimming stripped 8 bases from V and 0 bases from J, with 14 bases between. The CDR3 is 16 residues long. CDR3 sequence reads: CAIAGTKDSGANVLTF. The CDR3 coding sequence is TGTGCCATCGCCGGGACAAAAGACTCTGGGGCCAACGTCCTGACTTTC.

The V call is TRBV15, the J call TRBJ1-4; no definite D call. The germline V gene has CDR1 LNHNV and CDR2 YYDKDF (reference sequence). V was cut by 5 bases and J by 6 bases, with 7 bases left in between. The CDR3 extends over 12 amino acids. This CDR3 is CATSGGDEKLFF. Written as DNA, the CDR3 is TGTGCCACCAGCGGTGGGGATGAAAAACTGTTTTTT. Full variable domain (missing parts from reference TRBV15 and TRBJ1-4): DAMVIQNPRYQVTQFGKPVTLSCSQTLNHNVMYWYQQKSSQAPKLLFHYYDKDFNNEADTPDNFQSRRPNTSFCFLDIRSPGLGDTAMYLCATSGGDEKLFFGSGTQLSVL.

This clonotype was recorded many times. This chain uses TRBV6-1 with TRBJ2-2; no firm D call. Germline V CDR1 and CDR2: MNHNS, SASEGT. V was clipped by 1 base and J by 5 bases, with 8 bases between them. This CDR3 has 14 amino acids. In nucleotides, the CDR3 is TGTGCCAGCAGTGAAGTCTTGAAAACCGGGGAGCTGTTTTTT. Its translation is CASSEVLKTGELFF.

This clonotype was found once. A read error may be the cause here, since a much bigger clone is one base away. The CDR3 coding sequence is TGCGCCAGCAGTCGAAGCGGGGACGAGCAGTACGTC. Translating it yields CASSRSGDEQYV. The chain joins TRBV5-1 to TRBJ2-7; TRBD2 matches 7 bases. This CDR3 is built from 12 residues. After removal of 5 bases from V and 5 bases from J, the junction contained 4 bases not matched to a gene. Germline loops: CDR1 SGHRS, CDR2 YFSETQ.

By share, this clonotype counts as medium-sized. The rearrangement links TRBV7-9 to TRBJ1-2; D uncertain. Germline V gene data show CDR1 as SEHNR and CDR2 as FQNEAQ (reference sequence). V dropped 1 base and J dropped 6 bases, with 0 bases sitting between them. CDR3 length equals 10 residues. CDR3 sequence: CASSLDGYTF. In DNA, the CDR3 is TGTGCCAGCAGCTTAGATGGCTACACCTTC.

CDR3 bases: TGTGCTAGTGGTGTCGGACAGCCAAGCTCCTACAATGAGCAGTTCTTC. This encodes CASGVGQPSSYNEQFF. The chain recombines TRBV12-5 with TRBJ2-1, with D possibly being TRBD1 (6 bases). V lost 5 bases and J lost 0, with 14 bases in between. Germline V gene lookup returns CDR1 LGHNT and CDR2 FRNRAP. The CDR3 has 16 amino acids.

By frequency in the sample, this clonotype is medium-sized. This chain joins TRBV19 and TRBJ2-3; 7 positions match TRBD1. The CDR3 is made up of 13 amino acids. Per germline, CDR1 LNHDA and CDR2 SQIVND (reference sequence). V lost 6 bases, J lost 6 bases, and 6 bases stayed unmatched. In nucleotides, the CDR3 is TGTGCCAGTAGAAGACAGGGTATGGATACGCAGTATTTT. Translating gives CASRRQGMDTQYF.

By share, this clonotype ranks as medium-sized. V and J are TRBV6-6 and TRBJ2-3; a possible D gene is TRBD2 (5 bases). Trimming took off 7 bases at V and 6 bases at J, with 17 bases between the two ends. There are 14 residues in the CDR3. Germline V gene sequence: CDR1 MNHNY, CDR2 SVGAGI (reference sequence). This chain's CDR3 is CASNLRAPVDTQYF. The CDR3 DNA is TGTGCCAGCAACTTGAGGGCGCCTGTGGATACGCAGTATTTT.

The chain is built from TRBV9 and TRBJ2-2, with D tentatively TRBD1 (6 bases). The germline gives CDR1 SGDLS, CDR2 YYNGEE. This CDR3 is 13 amino acids long. Trimming cost V 3 bases and J 7 bases, with 10 bases left between them. CDR3 region: CASSDPRGGELFF. DNA of the CDR3: TGTGCCAGCAGCGACCCCAGGGGCGGGGAGCTGTTTTTT.

Points on this clonotype: A read error may explain this, as a much larger clone is one base away. V gene TRBV7-2 combines with J gene TRBJ2-1; the D gene is possibly TRBD1 (5 bases). V shed 5 bases and J shed 1 base, with 9 bases lying between them. The CDR3 has 14 amino acids. Per germline, CDR1 SGHTA and CDR2 FQGNSA. CDR3 loop: CASSGQGSYNEQFF. Written as DNA, the CDR3 is TGTGCCAGCAGCGGGCAGGGATCCTACAATGAGCAGTTCTTC.